This passage covers 20 T cell receptor beta chains from one sample sequenced in a study of blood T cells in healthy people across ages. A second about 7 to 11 cycle PCR used barcoded and J-beta primers. TCRdb reprocessed the 5' RACE reads with MiXCR, giving one entry per CDR3 protein. The data contain 850,000 or so distinct CDR3 sequences, around 28% of them singletons. The sequenced sample consisted of blood. The source is a woman older than 75 in good health.

The chain carries TRBV2 and TRBJ1-5; D gene unclear. The germline V and J ends were trimmed by 6 bases and 6 bases, with 15 bases remaining between them. Germline CDR1 and CDR2: SNHLY and FYNNEI. This CDR3 comprises 14 residues. In DNA, the CDR3 is TGTGCCAGCAGGCCTGACTTAGGAGGTCAGCCCCAGCATTTT. Its translation: CASRPDLGGQPQHF.

This clonotype came up many times. The chain has TRBV5-1 and TRBJ1-5, with a weak D call TRBD1 (6 bases). Deletions cut 1 base from V and 5 bases from J, with 10 bases between. Germline assignment: CDR1 SGHRS and CDR2 YFSETQ. CDR3 length: 14 residues. CDR3 region: CASSLRGGDQPQHF. CDR3 nucleotide sequence: TGCGCCAGCAGCTTGAGAGGGGGTGATCAGCCCCAGCATTTT.

This rearrangement joins TRBV12-3 or TRBV12-4 to TRBJ1-3; D perhaps matches TRBD1 (6 bases). Trimming took 3 bases from V and 0 from J, leaving 15 bases between them. CDR3 size: 17 residues. This CDR3 reads CASSFSTGFISGNTIYF. CDR3 in DNA: TGTGCCAGCAGTTTCTCGACAGGCTTTATCTCTGGAAACACCATATATTTT.

The chain recombines TRBV3-1 with TRBJ1-4; 7 positions agree with TRBD1. The CDR3 runs to 15 residues. From germline, CDR1 is LGHDT and CDR2 YNNKEL (reference sequence). The V segment lost 4 bases and the J segment 8 bases; nucleotides outside the gene matches: 10. CDR3 protein: CASSPSKGAREKLFF. The CDR3 coding sequence is TGTGCCAGCAGCCCTAGTAAGGGGGCAAGGGAAAAACTGTTTTTT.

In this sample, this clonotype turned up a few times. The chain combines TRBV4-3 with TRBJ1-5; possibly TRBD1 for D (5 bases). This CDR3 spans 14 amino acids. Germline CDR1 reads LGHNA; CDR2 reads YSLEER. Trimming left V 3 bases short and J 3 bases short, with 9 bases between. CDR3 amino acids: CASSQDKYNQPQHF. CDR3 in DNA: TGCGCCAGCAGCCAGGACAAGTACAATCAGCCCCAGCATTTT.

This clonotype was picked up many times. This sequence joins TRBV9 and TRBJ2-3; tentatively, D is TRBD1 (6 bases). Germline-derived CDR1 and CDR2 are SGDLS and YYNGEE. CDR3 length equals 16 residues. V was shortened by 1 base and J by 2 bases, with 14 bases between the two germline ends. The CDR3 DNA is TGTGCCAGCAGCGTAACGACAGGCATATCCACAGATACGCAGTATTTT. Translating it yields CASSVTTGISTDTQYF.

This clonotype was seen a handful of times. The chain recombines TRBV6-2 or TRBV6-3 with TRBJ1-2; 7 nucleotides line up with TRBD1. The CDR3 extends over 15 amino acids. The V and J ends lost 6 bases and 2 bases, in that order; junction bases with no gene match: 9. Germline V gene sequence: CDR1 MNHEY, CDR2 SVGEGT. The CDR3 region is CASSPGTEINYGYTF. CDR3 DNA: TGTGCCAGCAGCCCCGGGACAGAGATAAACTATGGCTACACCTTC.

This clonotype was observed at least ten times. The rearrangement joins TRBV20-1 to TRBJ2-5, with TRBD2 matching 12 bases. Germline V lookup: CDR1 DFQATT, CDR2 SNEGSKA (reference sequence). The CDR3 is made up of 15 amino acids. The J segment lost 4 bases and the V segment lost 4 bases, leaving 7 bases of the junction unmatched. The chain's CDR3 is CSATRLAGAGETQYF. CDR3 bases: TGCAGTGCTACCAGACTAGCGGGGGCAGGAGAGACCCAGTACTTC.

A note on this clonotype: This sequence may be a read error, since a much larger clone differs from it by one base. J is TRBJ1-6 and V is TRBV20-1; 8 bases are shared with TRBD1. J was trimmed by 9 bases and V by 0 bases; bases with no gene match: 7. The CDR3 is made up of 15 amino acids. Germline CDR1 reads DFQATT; CDR2 reads SNEGSKA (reference sequence). In DNA form, the CDR3 reads TGCAGTGCTAGAGAGACCGGGACAGGCGGTTCACCCCTCCACTTT. Its translation is CSARETGTGGSPLHF.

This clonotype has ten or more counts. The chain recombines TRBV14 with TRBJ2-3; TRBD1 aligns across 10 bases. Germline CDR1 and CDR2: SGHDN and FVKESK. V shed 1 base and J 1 base; nucleotides not matched to a gene: 2. The CDR3 runs 16 residues. The CDR3 reads CASSQAGTGGTDTQYF. CDR3 DNA: TGTGCCAGCAGCCAAGCGGGGACAGGGGGCACAGATACGCAGTATTTT.

The count of this clonotype is one. With a much larger clone just one base away, this may be a read error. The chain has TRBV6-5 and TRBJ1-2; no definite D call. V was cut by 4 bases and J by 7 bases, with 19 bases left in between. This CDR3 is built from 15 residues. Germline CDR1 is MNHEY and CDR2 is SVGAGI. The CDR3 reads CASSSDLGRARGYTF. In DNA, the CDR3 is TGTGCCAGCAGTTCGGACCTCGGGAGAGCGCGTGGCTACACCTTC.

Points on this clonotype: Possible read error: a much larger clone is one base away. J is TRBJ1-1 and V is TRBV12-3 or TRBV12-4; D remains unclear. The length of the CDR3 is 12 residues. The CDR3 region is CAGSLLGFEAFF. CDR3 coding DNA: TGTGCCGGCAGTCTATTGGGGTTTGAAGCTTTCTTT.

Many counts were recorded for this clonotype. The chain links TRBV9 to TRBJ2-5; 10 bases are shared with TRBD2. The CDR3 covers 15 residues. J was trimmed by 1 base and V by 2 bases; bases with no gene match: 2. CDR1 is SGDLS and CDR2 is YYNGEE in the germline V gene. The CDR3 loop is CASSVSGGAQETQYF. The CDR3 nucleotides read TGTGCCAGCAGCGTGAGCGGGGGGGCCCAAGAGACCCAGTACTTC.

V usage is TRBV7-2 and J usage is TRBJ2-7, with D unclear. With 1 base removed from V and 1 base from J, the gap between germline ends came to 11 bases. The CDR3 spans 15 residues. Per germline, CDR1 SGHTA and CDR2 FQGNSA. CDR3 sequence: CASSLGVSTSYEQYF. The CDR3 nucleotides read TGTGCCAGCAGCTTAGGAGTTTCCACTTCCTACGAGCAGTACTTC.

The table lists this clonotype with a few counts. This chain links TRBV6-6 with TRBJ1-1; a weak D match, TRBD1 (6 bases). Germline V gene lookup returns CDR1 MNHNY and CDR2 SVGAGI (reference sequence). The CDR3 sequence is 14 residues long. V gave up 0 bases and J gave up 5 bases, with 10 bases separating them. In nucleotides, the CDR3 is TGTGCCAGCAGTTACTCCGGGCAGGGGACTGAAGCTTTCTTT. Its translation is CASSYSGQGTEAFF.

On this clonotype: Being one base from a much bigger clone, this may be a read error. The CDR3 loop is CVSSRGGQGIYEQYF. CDR3 in DNA: TGTGTCAGCAGCCGAGGAGGACAGGGAATATACGAGCAGTACTTC. The rearrangement links TRBV13 to TRBJ2-7; 8 bases are a match to TRBD1. CDR3 length: 15 amino acids. CDR1 PRHDT and CDR2 FYEKMQ come from the germline V gene (reference sequence).

The chain combines TRBV5-1 with TRBJ1-1; D gene uncertain. The V and J ends lost 0 bases and 2 bases respectively, with 11 bases between them. This CDR3 contains 15 residues. Germline V lookup: CDR1 SGHRS, CDR2 YFSETQ. The CDR3 DNA reads as TGCGCCAGCAGCTTGGTGGCAAGTGGAAACACTGAAGCTTTCTTT. It encodes CASSLVASGNTEAFF.

Concerning this clonotype itself: This may arise from a read error, as a much more abundant clone is one base away. This chain links TRBV9 with TRBJ1-5; D is undetermined. Per the germline V gene, CDR1 is SGDLS and CDR2 is YYNGEE. The CDR3 totals 15 residues. The CDR3 sequence: CVSSAHNGYNQPQHF. CDR3 bases: TGTGTCAGCAGCGCCCACAACGGCTACAATCAGCCCCAGCATTTT.

In its sample, this clonotype was seen many times. The chain couples TRBV5-6 to TRBJ2-3; D ambiguous. Germline V gene lookup returns CDR1 SGHDT and CDR2 YYEEEE. The V end was cut by 1 base, the J end by 3 bases, with 12 bases between. This CDR3 has 15 residues. The CDR3 nucleotides read TGTGCCAGCAGCTTGAGTCGACGGATTACAGATACGCAGTATTTT. Protein product: CASSLSRRITDTQYF.

Many counts were recorded for this clonotype. This chain uses TRBV5-1 with TRBJ2-3; D uncertain. Trimming took off 1 base at V and 4 bases at J, with 7 bases between the two ends. This CDR3 has 13 amino acids. The germline CDR1 and CDR2 sequences are SGHRS and YFSETQ. The chain's CDR3 is CASSLQMPDTQYF. CDR3 bases: TGCGCCAGCAGCTTGCAGATGCCAGATACGCAGTATTTT.